This TCR beta chain originates from a study of cytomegalovirus exposure and HLA in healthy donors. This CDR3 has 12 amino acids. V was pared by 7 bases and J by 6 bases, with 15 bases between. The germline CDR1 and CDR2 sequences are SQVTM and ANQGSEA. Only in-frame clones appear in the TCRdb table, and some are missing; sequencing was by immunoSEQ multiplex PCR. The data hold some 330,000 clones, with approximately 90% observed a single time. This clone was seen only a few times. This TCR came from a woman aged 18-30 years in good health and CMV-seronegative. The sample was PBMCs. The chain combines TRBV29-1 with TRBJ1-2; D perhaps matches TRBD1 (5 bases). The CDR3 sequence: CSGAASGDGYTF. The CDR3 DNA sequence: TGCAGCGGCGCAGCCTCGGGGGATGGCTACACCTTC. The full variable domain, in which reference TRBV29-1 and TRBJ1-2 provide the parts outside the CDR3, is SAVISQKPSRDICQRGTSLTIQCQVDSQVTMMFWYRQQPGQSLTLIATANQGSEATYESGFVIDKFPISRPNLTFSTLTVSNMSPEDSSIYLCSGAASGDGYTFGSGTRLTVV.